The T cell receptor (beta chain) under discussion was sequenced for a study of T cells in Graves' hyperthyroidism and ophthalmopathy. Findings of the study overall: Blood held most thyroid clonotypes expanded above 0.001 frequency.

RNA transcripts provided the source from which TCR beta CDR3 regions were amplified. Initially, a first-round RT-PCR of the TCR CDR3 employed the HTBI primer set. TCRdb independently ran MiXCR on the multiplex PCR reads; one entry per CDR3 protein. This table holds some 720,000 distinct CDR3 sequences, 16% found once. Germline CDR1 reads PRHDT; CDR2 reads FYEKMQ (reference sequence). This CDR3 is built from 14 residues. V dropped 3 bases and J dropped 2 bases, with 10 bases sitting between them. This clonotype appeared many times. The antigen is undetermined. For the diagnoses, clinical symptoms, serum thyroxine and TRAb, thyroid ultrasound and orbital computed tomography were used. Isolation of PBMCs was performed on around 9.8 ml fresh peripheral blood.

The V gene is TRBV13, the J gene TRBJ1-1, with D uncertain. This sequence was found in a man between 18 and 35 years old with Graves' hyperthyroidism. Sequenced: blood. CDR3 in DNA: TGTGCCAGCAGCTTCTGGCAGACCAACACTGAAGCTTTCTTT. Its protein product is CASSFWQTNTEAFF.